This is a list of T cell receptor beta chains from one sample in a study of cytomegalovirus exposure and HLA in healthy donors. Data came from immunoSEQ multiplex PCR; TCRdb stores just in-frame clones and leaves some out. The top ten clones hold around 9.1% of a sample with about 160,000 clones, roughly 80% of them seen once. The sample taken for sequencing was PBMCs. The receptors shown here come from a male donor in good health and CMV-seropositive. CDR3s include the opening cysteine and the closing phenylalanine or tryptophan. D genes are given only for firm matches. Clone size is not always given. Where it is, it says once, few, many or a class for expanded clones.

NA	TRBD2	TRBV9	TRBJ2-1	CASSVGPSGGFYNEQFF	TGTGCCAGCAGCGTAGGGCCTAGCGGGGGGTTCTACAATGAGCAGTTCTTC
NA	TRBD1	TRBV27	TRBJ2-3	CASRDRVLRTDTQYF	TGTGCCAGTCGGGACAGGGTCTTGAGAACAGATACGCAGTATTTT
NA	TRBD2	TRBV27	TRBJ2-1	CASSPLAGLWNEQFF	TGTGCCAGCAGTCCACTAGCGGGCCTTTGGAATGAGCAGTTCTTC
NA	NA	TRBV10-2	TRBJ2-3	CASSAEGRDTQYF	TGCGCCAGCAGTGCTGAGGGCCGAGATACGCAGTATTTT
once	TRBD2	TRBV30	TRBJ2-7	CAWSVHSGTDEQYF	TGTGCCTGGAGTGTACATAGCGGGACTGACGAGCAGTACTTC
NA	TRBD2	TRBV6-5	TRBJ2-4	CASSQLAGPKNSQYF	TGTGCCAGCAGTCAGCTAGCGGGGCCCAAAAACAGTCAGTACTTC
NA	TRBD2	TRBV11-2	TRBJ2-7	CASSLEDPGGAYEQYF	TGTGCCAGCAGCTTAGAGGATCCGGGAGGAGCGTACGAGCAGTACTTC
NA	TRBD1	TRBV27	TRBJ1-4	CASSLSGQGGTNEKLFF	TGTGCCAGCAGTTTATCGGGACAGGGCGGAACTAATGAAAAACTGTTTTTT
NA	NA	TRBV5-4	TRBJ2-3	CASSRGDTQYF	TGTGCCAGCAGCCGGGGGGATACGCAGTATTTT
NA	NA	TRBV30	TRBJ1-2	CAWTPTLTNYGYTF	TGTGCCTGGACCCCAACGTTGACAAACTATGGCTACACCTTC
NA	TRBD2	TRBV5-4	TRBJ2-7	CASSPGTSGRTTYEQYF	TGTGCCAGCAGCCCGGGGACTAGCGGGAGGACGACCTACGAGCAGTACTTC
NA	TRBD1	TRBV27	TRBJ1-2	CASSAIPEGAHDGYTF	TGTGCCAGCAGCGCAATCCCAGAGGGGGCCCATGATGGCTACACCTTC
NA	NA	TRBV28	TRBJ2-3	CASWTPVADTQYF	TGTGCCAGCTGGACACCGGTGGCAGATACGCAGTATTTT
NA	TRBD2	TRBV5-6	TRBJ2-7	CASSLAGVEEQYF	TGTGCCAGCTCGCTAGCGGGAGTGGAAGAGCAGTACTTC
NA	NA	TRBV4-1	TRBJ1-5	CASSQNTGNQPQHF	TGCGCCAGCAGCCAGAATACGGGGAATCAGCCCCAGCATTTT
NA	NA	TRBV28	TRBJ2-7	CASSRGHEQYF	TGTGCCAGCAGTAGGGGCCACGAGCAGTACTTC
once	NA	TRBV27	TRBJ2-2	CASSLRGSPNTGELFF	TGTGCCAGCAGTTTACGTGGGAGCCCGAACACCGGGGAGCTGTTTTTT
NA	TRBD2	TRBV18	TRBJ2-3	CASSPASGSSNTQYF	TGTGCCAGCTCACCTGCTAGCGGGAGTTCCAATACGCAGTATTTT
NA	NA	TRBV5-1	TRBJ1-1	CASSKEGTEAFF	TGCGCCAGCAGCAAAGAGGGAACTGAAGCTTTCTTT
NA	NA	TRBV9	TRBJ1-5	CASSVGSGQPQHF	TGTGCCAGCAGCGTAGGAAGCGGTCAGCCCCAGCATTTT
NA	TRBD2	TRBV10-1	TRBJ2-1	CASSGSGRAENEQFF	TGCGCCAGCAGTGGGAGCGGGAGGGCCGAGAATGAGCAGTTCTTC
NA	TRBD1	TRBV28	TRBJ2-1	CASSGGQGWNEQFF	TGTGCCAGCAGTGGGGGACAGGGGTGGAATGAGCAGTTCTTC
NA	TRBD1	TRBV30	TRBJ1-2	CAWSRQGAYGYTF	TGTGCCTGGAGTCGACAGGGGGCATATGGCTACACCTTC
NA	NA	TRBV28	TRBJ2-1	CASSPSWDYNEQFF	TGTGCCAGCAGTCCTAGCTGGGACTACAATGAGCAGTTCTTC
NA	TRBD2	TRBV10-2	TRBJ2-7	CASLASGRGGSSYEQYF	TGCGCCAGCTTGGCCTCGGGTCGCGGGGGAAGCTCCTACGAGCAGTACTTC
few	NA	TRBV6-1	TRBJ1-2	CASSEGGTKGGYTF	TGTGCCAGCAGTGAAGGAGGGACAAAGGGAGGCTACACCTTC
NA	TRBD2	TRBV4-3	TRBJ2-1	CASSQEGASGNEQFF	TGCGCCAGCAGCCAAGAAGGGGCTAGCGGCAATGAGCAGTTCTTC
NA	NA	TRBV7-9	TRBJ1-2	CASSLTVDSSYGYTF	TGTGCCAGCAGCTTAACAGTCGATTCCAGCTATGGCTACACCTTC
once	NA	TRBV7-9	TRBJ1-1	CASSPGQIVDTEAFF	TGTGCCAGCAGCCCCGGACAGATTGTTGACACTGAAGCTTTCTTT
NA	NA	TRBV7-2	TRBJ1-6	CASSSSVRGYNSPLHF	TGTGCCAGCAGCTCCTCCGTGCGGGGGTATAATTCACCCCTCCACTTT
once	TRBD1	TRBV28	TRBJ1-2	CASSSPASTGMFNYGYTF	TGTGCCAGCAGTTCGCCCGCGTCGACAGGGATGTTTAACTATGGCTACACCTTC
once	TRBD2	TRBV30	TRBJ2-7	CAWTRLAGGYEQYF	TGTGCCTGGACCAGACTAGCGGGAGGCTACGAGCAGTACTTC
NA	NA	TRBV29-1	TRBJ2-4	CSVQPERGNIQYF	TGCAGCGTTCAACCCGAAAGGGGAAACATTCAGTACTTC
NA	NA	TRBV6-5	TRBJ2-5	CASSYSGSIYGETQYF	TGTGCCAGCAGTTACTCCGGGAGCATCTACGGGGAGACCCAGTACTTC
NA	NA	TRBV27	TRBJ1-1	CASRLQGSVAEAFF	TGTGCCAGCAGGCTCCAGGGGAGCGTCGCTGAAGCTTTCTTT